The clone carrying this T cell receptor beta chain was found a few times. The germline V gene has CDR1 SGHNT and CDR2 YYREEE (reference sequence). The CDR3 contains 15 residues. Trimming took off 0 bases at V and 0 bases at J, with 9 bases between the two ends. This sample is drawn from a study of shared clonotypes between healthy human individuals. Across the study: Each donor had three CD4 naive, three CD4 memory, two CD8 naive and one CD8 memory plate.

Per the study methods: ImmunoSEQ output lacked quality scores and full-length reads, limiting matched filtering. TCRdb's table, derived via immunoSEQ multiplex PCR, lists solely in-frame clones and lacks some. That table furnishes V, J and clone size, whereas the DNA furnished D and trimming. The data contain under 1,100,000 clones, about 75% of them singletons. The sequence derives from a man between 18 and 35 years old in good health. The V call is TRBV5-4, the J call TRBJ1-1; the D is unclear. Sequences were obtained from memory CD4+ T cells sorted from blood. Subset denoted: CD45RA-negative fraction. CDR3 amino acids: CASSLAGYLNTEAFF. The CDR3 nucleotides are TGTGCCAGCAGCTTGGCCGGGTATTTGAACACTGAAGCTTTCTTT. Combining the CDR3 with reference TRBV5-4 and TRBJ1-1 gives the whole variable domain ETGVTQSPTHLIKTRGQQVTLRCSSQSGHNTVSWYQQALGQGPQFIFQYYREEENGRGNFPPRFSGLQFPNYSSELNVNALELDDSALYLCASSLAGYLNTEAFFGQGTRLTVV.